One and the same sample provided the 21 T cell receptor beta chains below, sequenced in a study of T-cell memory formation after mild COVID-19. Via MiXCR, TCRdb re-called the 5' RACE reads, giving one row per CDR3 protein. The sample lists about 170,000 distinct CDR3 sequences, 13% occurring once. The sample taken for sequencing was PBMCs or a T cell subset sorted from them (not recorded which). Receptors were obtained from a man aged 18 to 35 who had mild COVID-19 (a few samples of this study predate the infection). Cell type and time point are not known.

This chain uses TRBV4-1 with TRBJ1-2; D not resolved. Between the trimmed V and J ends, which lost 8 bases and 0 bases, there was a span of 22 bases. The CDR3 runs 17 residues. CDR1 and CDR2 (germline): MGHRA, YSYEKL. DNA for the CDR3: TGCGCCAGCCGTTTCACGGTCGGAGGCCAGTCTAACTATGGCTACACCTTC. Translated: CASRFTVGGQSNYGYTF.

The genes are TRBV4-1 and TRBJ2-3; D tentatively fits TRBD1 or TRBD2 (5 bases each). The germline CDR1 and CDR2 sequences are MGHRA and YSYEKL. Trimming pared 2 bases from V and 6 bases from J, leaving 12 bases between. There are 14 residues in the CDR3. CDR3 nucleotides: TGCGCCAGCAGCCAACTGGGGGTTTGGGATACGCAGTATTTT. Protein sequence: CASSQLGVWDTQYF.

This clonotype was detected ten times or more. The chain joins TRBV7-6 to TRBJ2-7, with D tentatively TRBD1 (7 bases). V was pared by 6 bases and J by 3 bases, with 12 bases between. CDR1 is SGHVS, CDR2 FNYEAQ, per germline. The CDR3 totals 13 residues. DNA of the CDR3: TGTGCCAGCAGTCGGGGGACAGTCTACGAGCAGTACTTC. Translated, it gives CASSRGTVYEQYF.

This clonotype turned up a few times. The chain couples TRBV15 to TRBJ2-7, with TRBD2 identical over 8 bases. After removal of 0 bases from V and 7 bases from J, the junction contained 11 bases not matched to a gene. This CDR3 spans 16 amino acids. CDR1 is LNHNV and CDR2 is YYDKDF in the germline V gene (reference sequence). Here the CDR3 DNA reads TGTGCCACCAGCAGAGATAAAAGCGGGGGCCCCCTGGAGCAGTACTTC. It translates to CATSRDKSGGPLEQYF. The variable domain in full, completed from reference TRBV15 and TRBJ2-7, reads DAMVIQNPRYQVTQFGKPVTLSCSQTLNHNVMYWYQQKSSQAPKLLFHYYDKDFNNEADTPDNFQSRRPNTSFCFLDIRSPGLGDTAMYLCATSRDKSGGPLEQYFGPGTRLTVT.

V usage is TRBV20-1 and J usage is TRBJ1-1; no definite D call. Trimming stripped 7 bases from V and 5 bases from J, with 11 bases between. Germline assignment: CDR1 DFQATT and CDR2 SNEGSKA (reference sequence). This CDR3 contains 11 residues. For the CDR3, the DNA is TGCAGTGTCTACGACCTGACTGAAGCTTTCTTT. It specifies CSVYDLTEAFF.

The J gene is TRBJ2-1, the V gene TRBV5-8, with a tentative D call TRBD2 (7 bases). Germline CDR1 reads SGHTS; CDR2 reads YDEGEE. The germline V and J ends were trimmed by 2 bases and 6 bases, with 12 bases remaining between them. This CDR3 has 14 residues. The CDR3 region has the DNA TGTGCCAGCAGCTTTAGGGGGGGACCCAATGAGCAGTTCTTC. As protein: CASSFRGGPNEQFF.

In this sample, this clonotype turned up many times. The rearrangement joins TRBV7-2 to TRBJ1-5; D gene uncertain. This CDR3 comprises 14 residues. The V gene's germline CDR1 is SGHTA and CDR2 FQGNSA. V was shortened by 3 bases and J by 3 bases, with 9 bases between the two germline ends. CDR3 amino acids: CASSFTGPNQPQHF. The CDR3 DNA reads TGTGCCAGCAGCTTTACTGGGCCCAATCAGCCCCAGCATTTT.

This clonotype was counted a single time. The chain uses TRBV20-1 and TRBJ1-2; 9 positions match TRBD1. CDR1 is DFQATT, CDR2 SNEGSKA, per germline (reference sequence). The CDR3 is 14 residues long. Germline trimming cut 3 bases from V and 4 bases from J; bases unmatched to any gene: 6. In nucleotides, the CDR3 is TGCAGTGCTAGCCCGGGACAGGGATCCTATGGCTACACCTTC. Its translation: CSASPGQGSYGYTF.

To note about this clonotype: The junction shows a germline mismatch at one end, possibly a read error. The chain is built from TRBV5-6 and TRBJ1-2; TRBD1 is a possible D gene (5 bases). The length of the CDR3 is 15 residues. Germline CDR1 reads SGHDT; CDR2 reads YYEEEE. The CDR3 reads CARSLGPGVSYGYTF. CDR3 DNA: TGTGCCAGAAGCTTGGGTCCGGGGGTTTCCTATGGCTACACCTTC.

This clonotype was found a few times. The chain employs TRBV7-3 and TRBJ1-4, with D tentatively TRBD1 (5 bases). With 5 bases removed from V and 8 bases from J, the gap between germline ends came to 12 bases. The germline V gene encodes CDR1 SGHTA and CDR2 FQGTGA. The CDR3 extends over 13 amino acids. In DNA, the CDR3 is TGTGCCAGCAGCGTCGTCCGGGGCGAAAAACTGTTTTTT. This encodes CASSVVRGEKLFF. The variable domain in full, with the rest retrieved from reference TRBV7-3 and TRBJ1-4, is GAGVSQTPSNKVTEKGKYVELRCDPISGHTALYWYRQSLGQGPEFLIYFQGTGAADDSGLPNDRFFAVRPEGSVSTLKIQRTERGDSAVYLCASSVVRGEKLFFGSGTQLSVL.

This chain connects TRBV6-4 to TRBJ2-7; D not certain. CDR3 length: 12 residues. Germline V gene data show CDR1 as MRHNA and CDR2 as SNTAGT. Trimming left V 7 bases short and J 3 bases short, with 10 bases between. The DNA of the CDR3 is TGTGCCAGCACGAGCCTTGACTACGAGCAGTACGTC. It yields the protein CASTSLDYEQYV.

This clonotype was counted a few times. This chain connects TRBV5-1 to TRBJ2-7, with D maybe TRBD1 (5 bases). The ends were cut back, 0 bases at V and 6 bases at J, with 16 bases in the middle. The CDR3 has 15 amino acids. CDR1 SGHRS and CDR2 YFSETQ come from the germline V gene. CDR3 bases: TGCGCCAGCAGCTTGGAAGTCCAGGGCGTGGCCGAGCAGTACTTC. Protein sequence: CASSLEVQGVAEQYF.

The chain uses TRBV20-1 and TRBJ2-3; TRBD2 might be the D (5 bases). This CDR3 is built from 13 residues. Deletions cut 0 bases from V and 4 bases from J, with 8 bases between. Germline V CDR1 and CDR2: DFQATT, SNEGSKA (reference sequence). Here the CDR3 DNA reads TGCAGTGCTAGAGATGCGGGCGCAGATACGCAGTATTTT. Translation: CSARDAGADTQYF.

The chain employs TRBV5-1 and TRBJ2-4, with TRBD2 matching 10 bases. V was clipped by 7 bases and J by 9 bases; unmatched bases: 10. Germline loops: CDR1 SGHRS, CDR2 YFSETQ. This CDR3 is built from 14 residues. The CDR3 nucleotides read TGCGCCAGCGAACCCGGGACTAGCGACAGCATTCAGTACTTC. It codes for CASEPGTSDSIQYF.

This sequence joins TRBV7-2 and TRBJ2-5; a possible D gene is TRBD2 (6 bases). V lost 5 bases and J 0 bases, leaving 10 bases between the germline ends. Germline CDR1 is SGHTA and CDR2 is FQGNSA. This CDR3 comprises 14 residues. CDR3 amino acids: CASSPRGNQETQYF. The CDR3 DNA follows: TGTGCCAGCAGCCCTCGCGGGAACCAAGAGACCCAGTACTTC.

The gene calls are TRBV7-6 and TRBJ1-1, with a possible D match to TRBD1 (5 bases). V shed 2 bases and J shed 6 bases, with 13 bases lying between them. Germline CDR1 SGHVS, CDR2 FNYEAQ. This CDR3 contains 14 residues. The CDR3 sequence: CASSLFREGPEAFF. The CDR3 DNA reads TGTGCCAGCAGCTTATTCAGGGAAGGGCCTGAAGCTTTCTTT.

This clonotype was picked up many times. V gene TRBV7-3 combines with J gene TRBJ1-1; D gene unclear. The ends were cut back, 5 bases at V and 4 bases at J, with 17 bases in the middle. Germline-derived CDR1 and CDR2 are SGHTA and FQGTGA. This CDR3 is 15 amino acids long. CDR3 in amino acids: CASSNSGLSPTEAFF. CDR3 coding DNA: TGTGCCAGCAGCAACTCTGGGTTAAGCCCCACTGAAGCTTTCTTT. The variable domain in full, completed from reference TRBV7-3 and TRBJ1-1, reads GAGVSQTPSNKVTEKGKYVELRCDPISGHTALYWYRQSLGQGPEFLIYFQGTGAADDSGLPNDRFFAVRPEGSVSTLKIQRTERGDSAVYLCASSNSGLSPTEAFFGQGTRLTVV.

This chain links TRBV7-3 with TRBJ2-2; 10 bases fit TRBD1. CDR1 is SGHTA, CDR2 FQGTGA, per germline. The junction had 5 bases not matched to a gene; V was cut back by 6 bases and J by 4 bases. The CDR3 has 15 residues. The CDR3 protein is CASRPTGGPTGELFF. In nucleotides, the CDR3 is TGTGCCAGCAGGCCGACAGGGGGCCCCACCGGGGAGCTGTTTTTT.

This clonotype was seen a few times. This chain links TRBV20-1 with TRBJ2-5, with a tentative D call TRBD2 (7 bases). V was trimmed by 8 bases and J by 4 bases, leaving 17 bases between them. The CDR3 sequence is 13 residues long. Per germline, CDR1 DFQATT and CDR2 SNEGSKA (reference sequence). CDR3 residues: CSSFGGARETQYF. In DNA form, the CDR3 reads TGCAGTTCTTTTGGGGGGGCCCGAGAGACCCAGTACTTC.

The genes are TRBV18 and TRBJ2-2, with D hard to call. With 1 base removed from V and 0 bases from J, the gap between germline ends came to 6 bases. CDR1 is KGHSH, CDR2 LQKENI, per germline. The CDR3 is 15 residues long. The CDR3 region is CASSPRDPNTGELFF. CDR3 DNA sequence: TGTGCCAGCTCACCACGTGATCCGAACACCGGGGAGCTGTTTTTT.

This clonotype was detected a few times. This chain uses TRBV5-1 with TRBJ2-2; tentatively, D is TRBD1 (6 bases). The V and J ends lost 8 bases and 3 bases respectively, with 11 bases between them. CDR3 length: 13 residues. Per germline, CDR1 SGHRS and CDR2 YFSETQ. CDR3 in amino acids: CASGDKYTGELFF. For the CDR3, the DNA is TGCGCCAGTGGGGACAAATACACCGGGGAGCTGTTTTTT.